Listed here is a single TCR beta chain. What it binds is not known. These data come from a study of shared clonotypes between healthy human individuals. Study outcomes and limitations: Clonotypes that were shared across four donors made up approximately 5.1% of naive CD4 clonotypes. It was anticipated that sequencing depth would influence how many clonotypes donors shared.

Generated by immunoSEQ multiplex PCR, the TCRdb table keeps only in-frame clones and is missing some. The sample lists around 1,900,000 clones; over 85% were seen once. In the naive CD8 group, cells lacked CD45RO and were positively selected for CCR7, so terminally differentiated effector memory CD45RA+ cells were left out. The CDR3 runs to 13 residues. The V gene lost 2 bases and the J gene lost 4 bases, with 8 bases spanning the gap. Germline V gene data show CDR1 as MNHNY and CDR2 as SVGAGI (reference sequence). The receptor was derived from a man between 18 and 35 years old in good health. Some clones in this sample may be carry-over from other donors' samples. Sequenced: naive CD8+ T cells from PBMCs. The chain carries TRBV6-6 and TRBJ1-1, with TRBD1 as a possible D gene (5 bases). CDR3 sequence: CASSYAGSTEAFF. The CDR3 nucleotides read TGTGCCAGCAGTTACGCAGGGAGCACTGAAGCTTTCTTT.